Sequencing of this T cell receptor beta chain was carried out in a study of blood T cell repertoires in COVID-19. The method was immunoSEQ multiplex PCR; TCRdb's version includes in-frame clones alone and lacks a portion of them. Of roughly 100,000 clones listed, 65% to 90% are singletons. Input material: peripheral blood. This TCR was recovered from a man aged 60-69 years with acute or convalescent COVID-19.

The CDR3 DNA is TGTGCCAGCAGCGCCCGGGGGATTGGGGGTGGCTACACCTTC. Amino acids: CASSARGIGGGYTF. The genes are TRBV9 and TRBJ1-2, with TRBD1 as a possible D gene (5 bases). Germline CDR1 reads SGDLS; CDR2 reads YYNGEE. V gave up 3 bases and J gave up 7 bases, with 16 bases separating them. The CDR3 contains 14 residues.